The next 22 T cell receptor beta chains were all read from a single sample in a study of STAT5B mutations in CD4+ large granular lymphocyte leukemia. Here immunoSEQ multiplex PCR was the method, and the copy in TCRdb shows in-frame clones only, minus some. The sample has around 21,000 clones, under 80% seen once. Specimen: CD4+ T cells from blood buffy coats. These receptors all stem from a human donor in good health.

For the CDR3, the DNA is TGTGCCAGCAGGGACGGGGGCGATGGCAATCAGCCCCAGCATTTT. Its protein is CASRDGGDGNQPQHF. The chain has TRBV28 and TRBJ1-5; D is perhaps TRBD1 (6 bases). This CDR3 region has 15 residues. Trimming shortened V by 6 bases and J by 2 bases, and 14 bases separated the two germline ends. Germline assignment: CDR1 MDHEN and CDR2 SYDVKM.

CDR3 amino acids: CASSLGQPGYEQYF. CDR3 DNA sequence: TGCGCCAGCAGTCTCGGACAGCCAGGCTACGAGCAGTACTTC. The rearrangement links TRBV23-1 to TRBJ2-7; D is perhaps TRBD1 (6 bases). TRBV23-1 is noted as an ORF with a role that remains uncertain. Trimming shortened V by 4 bases and J by 3 bases, and 13 bases separated the two germline ends. CDR3 length equals 14 residues.

The genes are TRBV7-8 and TRBJ1-2, with TRBD1 as a possible D gene (6 bases). Trimming removed 0 bases at V and 0 bases at J, with 20 bases between. Per the germline V gene, CDR1 is SGHVS and CDR2 is FQNEAQ. This CDR3 has 19 residues. Written as DNA, the CDR3 is TGTGCCAGCAGCTTAGCCTCAACTGGCCGGGACACTACTAACTATGGCTACACCTTC. Translated, it gives CASSLASTGRDTTNYGYTF.

V usage is TRBV27 and J usage is TRBJ2-7; possible D gene TRBD2, 5 bases. CDR3 length: 14 residues. Germline values: CDR1 MNHEY, CDR2 SMNVEV (reference sequence). Between the trimmed V and J ends, which lost 2 bases and 3 bases, there was a span of 11 bases. The CDR3, as DNA: TGTGCCAGCAGTTTAAAATCCCGGGACTACGAGCAGTACTTC. Its protein product is CASSLKSRDYEQYF.

This chain connects TRBV2 to TRBJ1-6; D is perhaps TRBD1 (6 bases). The CDR3 extends over 15 amino acids. Trimming took 5 bases from V and 6 from J, leaving 14 bases between them. Germline CDR1 and CDR2: SNHLY and FYNNEI. The CDR3 DNA sequence: TGTGCCAGCAGTCCTTCAGGGGTTTCTAATTCACCCCTCCACTTT. Translating it yields CASSPSGVSNSPLHF.

The J gene is TRBJ1-1, the V gene TRBV5-4; a weak D match, TRBD1 (5 bases). CDR3 size: 13 residues. V gave up 1 base and J gave up 11 bases, with 15 bases separating them. CDR1 is SGHNT, CDR2 YYREEE, per germline (reference sequence). The CDR3 DNA reads as TGTGCCAGCAGCTTGAGGGGCAGGGATAACGCTTTCTTT. It yields the protein CASSLRGRDNAFF.

This clone has more than one count but fewer than ten. The V gene is TRBV5-6, the J gene TRBJ1-1, with 7 positions matching TRBD1. Trimming at V came to 3 bases and at J to 0 bases, leaving 5 bases not matched to a gene. Germline V lookup: CDR1 SGHDT, CDR2 YYEEEE. This CDR3 is built from 15 residues. The CDR3 here is CASSWRQGLNTEAFF. Written as DNA, the CDR3 is TGTGCCAGCAGCTGGCGACAGGGATTGAACACTGAAGCTTTCTTT.

The rearrangement joins TRBV4-2 to TRBJ2-5; TRBD2 is a possible D gene (5 bases). The V gene's germline CDR1 is LGHNA and CDR2 YNFKEQ. Trimming stripped 3 bases from V and 7 bases from J, with 24 bases between. This CDR3 region has 17 residues. This CDR3 reads CASSHREGVSTPLTQYF. The CDR3 DNA follows: TGTGCCAGCAGCCACCGAGAGGGCGTTTCTACCCCTTTGACCCAGTACTTC.

This sequence joins TRBV11-2 and TRBJ2-1, with D maybe TRBD1 (6 bases). The CDR3 covers 17 residues. Trimming took 3 bases from V and 0 from J, leaving 15 bases between them. In germline, CDR1 is SGHAT, CDR2 FQNNGV. The CDR3: CASSLVIGGLSYNEQFF. CDR3 sequence (DNA): TGTGCCAGCAGCTTGGTCATTGGGGGCCTCTCCTACAATGAGCAGTTCTTC.

This clone occurred once. The chain employs TRBV11-2 and TRBJ1-1; tentative D call: TRBD1 (5 bases). The V end lost 5 bases, the J end lost 2 bases, and 15 bases lay between the germline ends. From germline, CDR1 is SGHAT and CDR2 FQNNGV. The CDR3 is 15 amino acids. The CDR3 is CASSLRRGTNTEAFF. The CDR3 DNA reads as TGTGCCAGCAGCCTCCGTCGGGGGACTAACACTGAAGCTTTCTTT.

The chain recombines TRBV30 with TRBJ2-3; 13 nucleotides agree with TRBD2. Germline V lookup: CDR1 GTSNPN, CDR2 SVGIG (reference sequence). CDR3 length: 16 amino acids. V lost 2 bases, J lost 1 base, and 3 bases stayed unmatched. DNA of the CDR3: TGTGCCTGGAGTTTAGGACTAGCGGGGGGCACAGATACGCAGTATTTT. Protein sequence: CAWSLGLAGGTDTQYF.

V gene TRBV19 combines with J gene TRBJ1-1, with D unresolved. The V gene's germline CDR1 is LNHDA and CDR2 SQIVND (reference sequence). This CDR3 spans 14 amino acids. Trimming shortened V by 8 bases and J by 5 bases, and 18 bases separated the two germline ends. The CDR3 nucleotides are TGTGCCAGTTTACCAGGACCCCGAGGGACTGAAGCTTTCTTT. It codes for CASLPGPRGTEAFF.

J is TRBJ2-7 and V is TRBV6-1; 8 positions match TRBD1. The V gene end was trimmed by 1 base and the J gene end by 3 bases; junction bases not matched to a gene: 2. This CDR3 spans 14 amino acids. Germline loops: CDR1 MNHNS, CDR2 SASEGT. For the CDR3, the DNA is TGTGCCAGCAGTGAAGGGACAGGGCGCTACGAGCAGTACTTC. It codes for CASSEGTGRYEQYF.

The rearrangement joins TRBV5-4 to TRBJ2-4; a possible D gene is TRBD2 (5 bases). Trimming took off 4 bases at V and 3 bases at J, with 11 bases between the two ends. This CDR3 is 14 amino acids long. Germline loops: CDR1 SGHNT, CDR2 YYREEE (reference sequence). The chain's CDR3 is CASSLIGLKNIQYF. The CDR3 region has the DNA TGTGCCAGCAGCCTGATCGGACTCAAAAACATTCAGTACTTC.

The chain uses TRBV7-2 and TRBJ2-2; D gene uncertain. The CDR3 runs to 14 residues. The V end lost 6 bases, the J end lost 6 bases, and 14 bases lay between the germline ends. Germline V gene lookup returns CDR1 SGHTA and CDR2 FQGNSA. CDR3 amino acids: CASSLTGFAGELFF. In DNA form, the CDR3 reads TGTGCCAGCAGTCTGACCGGGTTTGCCGGGGAGCTGTTTTTT.

V and J are TRBV5-4 and TRBJ2-2, with D perhaps TRBD2 (6 bases). The CDR3 is 17 residues long. Germline V gives CDR1 SGHNT, CDR2 YYREEE (reference sequence). Between the trimmed V and J ends, which lost 0 bases and 5 bases, there was a span of 17 bases. The DNA of the CDR3 is TGTGCCAGCAGCTTGGCTGGCGGGATCTTAGGGACCGGGGAGCTGTTTTTT. It yields the protein CASSLAGGILGTGELFF.

The V gene is TRBV7-3, the J gene TRBJ1-2; D ambiguous. This CDR3 comprises 15 residues. Germline V gene lookup returns CDR1 SGHTA and CDR2 FQGTGA. V lost 5 bases, J lost 1 base, and 14 bases lay in between. CDR3 region: CASSPTPGVNYGYTF. The CDR3 region has the DNA TGTGCCAGCAGCCCTACGCCGGGAGTTAACTATGGCTACACCTTC. The whole variable domain, filled in from reference TRBV7-3 and TRBJ1-2, reads GAGVSQTPSNKVTEKGKYVELRCDPISGHTALYWYRQSLGQGPEFLIYFQGTGAADDSGLPNDRFFAVRPEGSVSTLKIQRTERGDSAVYLCASSPTPGVNYGYTFGSGTRLTVV.

This clone occurred once. The chain links TRBV28 to TRBJ2-1, with TRBD2 matching over 9 bases. The CDR3 has 15 residues. The V segment lost 2 bases and the J segment 5 bases; nucleotides outside the gene matches: 4. Germline loops: CDR1 MDHEN, CDR2 SYDVKM. CDR3 residues: CASSLPGLANNEQFF. The CDR3 nucleotides are TGTGCCAGCAGTTTACCGGGACTAGCTAACAATGAGCAGTTCTTC.

This chain links TRBV2 with TRBJ1-5; 7 bases line up with TRBD1. V trimming: 8 bases; J trimming: 1 base; junction bases outside the gene matches: 8. Germline lookup yields CDR1 SNHLY and CDR2 FYNNEI. This CDR3 region has 15 residues. CDR3: CASEGAIASNQPQHF. CDR3 bases: TGTGCCAGCGAGGGGGCGATTGCGAGCAATCAGCCCCAGCATTTT. The variable domain in full, completed from reference TRBV2 and TRBJ1-5, reads EPEVTQTPSHQVTQMGQEVILRCVPISNHLYFYWYRQILGQKVEFLVSFYNNEISEKSEIFDDQFSVERPDGSNFTLKIRSTKLEDSAMYFCASEGAIASNQPQHFGDGTRLSIL.

CDR3 nucleotide sequence: TGTGCCAGCAGTCGGTCCGACAGTTACAATCAGCCCCAGCATTTT. This translates into CASSRSDSYNQPQHF. This chain connects TRBV6-1 to TRBJ1-5; TRBD1 is a possible D gene (5 bases). This CDR3 spans 15 amino acids. Germline-derived CDR1 and CDR2 are MNHNS and SASEGT. V was shortened by 5 bases and J by 3 bases, with 14 bases between the two germline ends.

The chain employs TRBV5-4 and TRBJ1-4; D is ambiguous. CDR1 and CDR2 (germline): SGHNT, YYREEE (reference sequence). This CDR3 comprises 14 residues. V lost 2 bases to trimming and J lost 14 bases, with 19 bases between them. In DNA form, the CDR3 reads TGTGCCAGCAGCTTAGGCTCGAGTCCAGCTCATCTGTTTTTT. Protein: CASSLGSSPAHLFF.

This rearrangement joins TRBV29-1 to TRBJ2-3, with no clear D. This CDR3 region has 13 residues. V was shortened by 7 bases and J by 1 base, with 12 bases between the two germline ends. Germline V gene sequence: CDR1 SQVTM, CDR2 ANQGSEA. The CDR3 loop reads CSAARDRTDTQYF. DNA for the CDR3: TGCAGCGCCGCGCGTGATCGCACAGATACGCAGTATTTT.